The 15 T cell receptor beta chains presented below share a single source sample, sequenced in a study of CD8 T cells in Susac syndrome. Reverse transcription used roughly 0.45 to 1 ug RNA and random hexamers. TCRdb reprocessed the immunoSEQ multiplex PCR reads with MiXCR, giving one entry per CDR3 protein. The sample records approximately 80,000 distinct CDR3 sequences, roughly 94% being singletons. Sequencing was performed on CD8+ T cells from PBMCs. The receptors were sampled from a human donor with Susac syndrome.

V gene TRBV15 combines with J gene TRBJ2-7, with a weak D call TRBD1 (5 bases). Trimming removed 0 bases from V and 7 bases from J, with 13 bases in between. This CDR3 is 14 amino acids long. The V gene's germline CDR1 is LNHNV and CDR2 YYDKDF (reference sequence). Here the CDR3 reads CATSREGVQGEQYF. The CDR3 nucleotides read TGTGCCACCAGCAGAGAGGGCGTCCAGGGTGAGCAGTACTTC.

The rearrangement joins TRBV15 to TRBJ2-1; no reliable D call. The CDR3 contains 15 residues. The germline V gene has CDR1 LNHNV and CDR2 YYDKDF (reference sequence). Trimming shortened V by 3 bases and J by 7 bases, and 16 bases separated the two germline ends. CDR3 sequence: CATSSRYANRNEQFF. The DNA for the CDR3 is TGTGCCACCAGCAGCCGGTACGCTAATCGGAATGAGCAGTTCTTC.

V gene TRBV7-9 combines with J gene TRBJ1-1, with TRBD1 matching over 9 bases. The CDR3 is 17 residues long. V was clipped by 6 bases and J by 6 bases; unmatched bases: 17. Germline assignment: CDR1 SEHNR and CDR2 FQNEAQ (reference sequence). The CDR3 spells CASRRGQGKGREAEAFF. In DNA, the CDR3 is TGTGCCAGCAGACGCGGACAGGGGAAAGGTCGAGAGGCTGAAGCTTTCTTT. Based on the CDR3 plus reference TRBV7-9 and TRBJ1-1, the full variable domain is DTGVSQNPRHKITKRGQNVTFRCDPISEHNRLYWYRQTLGQGPEFLTYFQNEAQLEKSRLLSDRFSAERPKGSFSTLEIQRTEQGDSAMYLCASRRGQGKGREAEAFFGQGTRLTVV.

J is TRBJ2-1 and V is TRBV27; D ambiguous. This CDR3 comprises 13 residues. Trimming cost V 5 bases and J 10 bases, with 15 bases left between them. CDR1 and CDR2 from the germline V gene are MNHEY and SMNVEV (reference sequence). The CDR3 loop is CASSLDSGYEQFF. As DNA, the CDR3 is TGTGCCAGCAGTCTTGATTCGGGTTACGAGCAGTTCTTC.

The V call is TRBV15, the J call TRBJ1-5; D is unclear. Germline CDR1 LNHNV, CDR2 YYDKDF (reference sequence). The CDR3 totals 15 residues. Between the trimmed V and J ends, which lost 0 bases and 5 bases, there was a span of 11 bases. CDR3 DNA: TGTGCCACCAGCAGAGATCAAAGAAGGCATCAGCCCCAGCATTTT. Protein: CATSRDQRRHQPQHF.

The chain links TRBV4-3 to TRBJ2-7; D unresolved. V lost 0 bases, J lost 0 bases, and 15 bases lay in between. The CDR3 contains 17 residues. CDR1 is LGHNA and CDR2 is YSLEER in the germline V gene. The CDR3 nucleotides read TGCGCCAGCAGCCAAGATAAAGGTCAGGCTCTCTCCTACGAGCAGTACTTC. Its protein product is CASSQDKGQALSYEQYF.

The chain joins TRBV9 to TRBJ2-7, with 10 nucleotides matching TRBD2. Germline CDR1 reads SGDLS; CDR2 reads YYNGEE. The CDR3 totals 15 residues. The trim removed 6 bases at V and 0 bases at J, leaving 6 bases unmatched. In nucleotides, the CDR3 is TGTGCCAGCAACGAGGCTAGCGGGGGCTCCTACGAGCAGTACTTC. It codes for CASNEASGGSYEQYF.

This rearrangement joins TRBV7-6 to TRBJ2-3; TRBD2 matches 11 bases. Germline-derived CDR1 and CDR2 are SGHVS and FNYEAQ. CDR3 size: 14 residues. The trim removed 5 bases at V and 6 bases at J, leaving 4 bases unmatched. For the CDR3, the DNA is TGTGCCAGCAGCACGACTAGCGGGGCTGATACGCAGTATTTT. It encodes CASSTTSGADTQYF. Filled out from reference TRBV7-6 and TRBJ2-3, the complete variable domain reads GAGVSQSPRYKVTKRGQDVALRCDPISGHVSLYWYRQALGQGPEFLTYFNYEAQQDKSGLPNDRFSAERPEGSISTLTIQRTEQRDSAMYRCASSTTSGADTQYFGPGTRLTVL.

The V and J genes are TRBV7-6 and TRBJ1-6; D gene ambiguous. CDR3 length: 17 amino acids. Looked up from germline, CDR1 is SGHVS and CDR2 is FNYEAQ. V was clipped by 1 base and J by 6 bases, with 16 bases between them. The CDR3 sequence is CASSLESGLKGNSPLHF. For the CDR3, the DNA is TGTGCCAGCAGCTTAGAATCGGGATTGAAGGGTAATTCACCCCTCCACTTT.

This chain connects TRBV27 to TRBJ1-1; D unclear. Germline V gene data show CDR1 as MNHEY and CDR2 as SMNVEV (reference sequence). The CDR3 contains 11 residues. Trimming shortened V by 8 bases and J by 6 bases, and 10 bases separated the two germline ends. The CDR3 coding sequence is TGTGCCAGCGCGCCGGGCCCTGAAGCTTTCTTT. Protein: CASAPGPEAFF.

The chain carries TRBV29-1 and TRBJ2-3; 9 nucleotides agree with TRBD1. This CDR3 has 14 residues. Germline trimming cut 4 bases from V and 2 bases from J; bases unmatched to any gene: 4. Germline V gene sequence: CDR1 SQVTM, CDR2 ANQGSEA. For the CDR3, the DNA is TGCAGCGTTGGACAGGGGGACACCACAGATACGCAGTATTTT. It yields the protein CSVGQGDTTDTQYF.

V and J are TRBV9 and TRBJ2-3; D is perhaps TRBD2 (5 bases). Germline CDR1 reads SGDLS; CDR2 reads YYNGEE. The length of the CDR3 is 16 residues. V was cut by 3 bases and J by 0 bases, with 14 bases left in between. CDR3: CASSGPLGESTDTQYF. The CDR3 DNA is TGTGCCAGCAGCGGACCACTCGGGGAAAGCACAGATACGCAGTATTTT.

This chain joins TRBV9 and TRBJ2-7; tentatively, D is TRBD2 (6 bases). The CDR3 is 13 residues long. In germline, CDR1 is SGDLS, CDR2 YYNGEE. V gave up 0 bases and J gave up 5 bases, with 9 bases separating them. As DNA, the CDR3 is TGTGCCAGCAGCGTAGCGTGGGGGGACGAGCAGTACTTC. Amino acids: CASSVAWGDEQYF. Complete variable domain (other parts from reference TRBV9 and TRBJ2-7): DSGVTQTPKHLITATGQRVTLRCSPRSGDLSVYWYQQSLDQGLQFLIQYYNGEERAKGNILERFSAQQFPDLHSELNLSSLELGDSALYFCASSVAWGDEQYFGPGTRLTVT.

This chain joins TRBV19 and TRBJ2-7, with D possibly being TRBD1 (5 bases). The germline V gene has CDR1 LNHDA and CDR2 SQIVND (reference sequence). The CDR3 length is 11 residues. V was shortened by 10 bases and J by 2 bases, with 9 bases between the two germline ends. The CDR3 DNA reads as TGTGCCACTTCACAGGCCTACGAGCAGTACTTC. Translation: CATSQAYEQYF.

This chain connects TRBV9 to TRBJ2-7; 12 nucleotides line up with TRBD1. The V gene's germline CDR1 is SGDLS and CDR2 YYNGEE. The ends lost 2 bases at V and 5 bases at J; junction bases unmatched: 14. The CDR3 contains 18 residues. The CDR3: CASSVRGDRGLIHHEQYF. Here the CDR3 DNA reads TGTGCCAGCAGCGTTCGAGGGGACAGGGGGCTAATACACCACGAGCAGTACTTC.